This T cell receptor beta chain derives from a study of blood T cells in healthy people across ages (dated by TCRdb to the mid-2010s). Notes on the research overall: In model experiments, template switching captured about one uniquely barcoded TCR beta cDNA molecule for every two T cells. Using deep sequencing normalized with unique cDNA molecular identifiers, the study measured how TCR beta repertoire diversity changes with age. Using the same blood draw, the study looked at two additional independent replicas of 1 million unique cDNA reads for two donors, one aged 18 to 30 and the other aged 80 or older. Donors were grouped into four age groups: young (average about 15 years), middle-aged (about 38), aged (around 56) and long-lived (just over 80). To avoid experimental bias, donors of different ages were spread randomly across the sequencing lanes.

The roughly 39 donors, aged roughly 6 to 100 years, were systemically healthy Caucasian individuals from Russia. Around 10 milliliters of peripheral blood were drawn from each donor into EDTA-treated Vacutainer tubes. PBMCs were isolated by Ficoll-Paque density-gradient centrifugation, with at least 7 million obtained per sample. Trizol reagent was used to extract total RNA from the PBMCs, yielding at least 6 micrograms per sample. For every donor, flow cytometry on a PBMC aliquot measured the percentage of naive CD45RAhigh/CD27high T cells. Beyond this particular receptor, the publication reports: Conclusive comparison of naive and antigen-experienced compartments was prevented by the profiling of bulk unsorted PBMCs. Because donor CMV infection status was unknown, age-related changes in expanded clonotypes were potentially confounded. There was a strong correlation between observed TCR beta diversity and the percentage of naive T cells measured by flow cytometry. Observed TCR beta diversity per million T cells fell roughly linearly with age, and a significant reduction was already apparent by age roughly 40. Total diversity estimates from one million sequenced T cells were considered lower bounds and underestimates. Compared with the aged group, more naive CD4+ T cells, fewer expanded clones and increased TCR diversity were shown by the long-lived group, suggesting age selection.

V is cut by 3 bases and J by 8 bases, and the space between the germline ends is 5 bases. The CDR3 runs 11 residues from the cysteine to the phenylalanine. The entry retains the CDR3 DNA only, 33 bases that are in frame from base 1. The germline V gene provides CDR1 MGHDK and CDR2 SYGVNS. Note on this clonotype: Its antigen has not been determined. No quality values exist for individual bases; no much larger clone is one base distant.

The library was generated by 5' RACE. The sequencer listed for this sample is Illumina HiSeq 2500. A second PCR of roughly 6 to 11 cycles was run with a J-beta primer mix and a sample-barcoded 5' primer. A template-switch 5' adaptor carrying 12 random nucleotides introduced a unique molecular identifier onto each TCR beta cDNA molecule. At least 3 million CDR3-containing paired-end reads were obtained from each sample. First-strand cDNA synthesis was performed from all RNA using the Mint cDNA synthesis kit, with priming by a TRBC-specific oligonucleotide. All cDNA was treated with uracil-DNA glycosylase and then went through a first 18-cycle PCR with the universal primers M1SS and BC2_uni_R. In the paper's pipeline: For normalization, 1 million high-quality reads were randomly selected from each sample, with every read carrying a distinct molecular identifier. Reads sharing molecular identifiers were discarded rather than binned into consensus sequences. CDR3 identification, clonotype clustering and error correction used MiTCR with a Q25 quality threshold and the strictest error-elimination algorithm. A nonparametric unseen species model with Euler transformation was used to estimate lower-bound total TCR beta diversity. Clones were called with MiXCR by TCRdb after fastp trimmed the public reads at Q25, and only in-frame beta chains were retained. Every entry covers one CDR3 protein and lists the most common genes and DNA from its rows. The V and J calls were determined by TCRdb, not by the authors. Counted in this sample were 1.5 million to 1.9 million distinct CDR3 sequences; about 45% of them appeared once. Clones ranked in the top ten supply over 3.5% of the sample.

Sequenced input: blood. The chain is assembled from TRBV25-1 and TRBJ2-1; the D gene identity is not certain. The TCR originated in a woman younger than 35 in good health. CDR3 loop: CASSERYEQFF. The DNA reads as follows: TGTGCCAGCAGTGAGAGGTATGAGCAGTTCTTC.